These T cell receptor beta chains were read from a single sample in a study of identical twins. TCRdb fed the 5' RACE reads into MiXCR, producing one record per CDR3 protein. The sample records approximately 890,000 distinct CDR3 sequences, around 12% being singletons. The sample was also linked to a second study, of yellow fever vaccine responses in identical twins.

Sequencing used PBMCs. The source of these receptors is a woman aged 18-35 years in good health. The CDR3 runs from the conserved cysteine through the conserved F or W. D genes are given only for firm matches. For some rows the clone size is stated as once, few or many, or as a class when expanded; others skip it.

j_gene	abundance	d_gene	v_gene	CDR3aa	CDR3nt
TRBJ2-5	few	NA	TRBV7-2	CASSLDHSSAETQYF	TGTGCCAGCAGCTTAGACCATTCTAGCGCGGAGACCCAGTACTTC
TRBJ2-5	many	NA	TRBV12-3/TRBV12-4	CASSLYGARLHETQYF	TGTGCCAGCAGTTTGTACGGGGCGCGGTTGCATGAGACCCAGTACTTC
TRBJ2-7	few	NA	TRBV2	CASSAFQDIMSYEQYF	TGTGCCAGCAGTGCGTTTCAGGACATCATGTCCTACGAGCAGTACTTC
TRBJ1-4	few	NA	TRBV20-1	CSARSWEEKLFF	TGCAGTGCTAGATCATGGGAGGAAAAACTGTTTTTT
TRBJ2-2	many	NA	TRBV20-1	CSAADPARGPDSGELFF	TGCAGTGCTGCCGACCCGGCCCGGGGTCCCGACTCCGGGGAGCTGTTTTTT
TRBJ1-1	NA	TRBD1	TRBV3-1	CASSGTGLNTEAFF	TGTGCCAGCAGCGGGACAGGGTTGAACACTGAAGCTTTCTTT
TRBJ2-1	many	TRBD2	TRBV4-1	CASSQGLRLAGGHSYNEQFF	TGCGCCAGCAGCCAAGGGCTCCGACTAGCGGGAGGACACTCCTACAATGAGCAGTTCTTC
TRBJ2-3	few	NA	TRBV4-1	CASSQDSRGWADTQYF	TGCGCCAGCAGCCAAGATAGCAGGGGTTGGGCAGATACGCAGTATTTT
TRBJ2-5	few	NA	TRBV12-3/TRBV12-4	CASSPGVRAETQYF	TGTGCCAGCAGTCCAGGGGTACGGGCAGAGACCCAGTACTTC
TRBJ1-5	NA	TRBD1	TRBV7-9	CASSLAQGGNQPQHF	TGTGCCAGCAGCTTAGCGCAGGGGGGCAATCAGCCCCAGCATTTT
TRBJ1-4	NA	NA	TRBV4-1	CASSQDEGRNEKLFF	TGCGCCAGCAGCCAAGATGAGGGGCGGAATGAAAAACTGTTTTTT
TRBJ2-1	few	TRBD2	TRBV7-9	CASSPGGLAGEQFF	TGTGCCAGCAGCCCAGGGGGGCTAGCGGGAGAGCAGTTCTTC
TRBJ2-7	NA	NA	TRBV11-3	CASSLRDNEQYF	TGTGCCAGCAGCTTAAGGGATAACGAGCAGTACTTC
TRBJ1-1	few	NA	TRBV10-2	CASSEPGETAFF	TGCGCCAGCAGTGAGCCCGGGGAAACAGCTTTCTTT
TRBJ2-7	few	NA	TRBV20-1	CSARDYHVSDEQYF	TGCAGTGCTAGAGATTATCATGTCTCCGACGAGCAGTACTTC
TRBJ2-1	few	NA	TRBV4-1	CASSQPLLDLHYNEQFF	TGCGCCAGCAGCCAACCCCTATTAGATTTGCACTACAATGAGCAGTTCTTC
TRBJ2-5	NA	NA	TRBV19	CASSIRGRAQETQYF	TGTGCCAGTAGTATTCGGGGGCGGGCTCAAGAGACCCAGTACTTC
TRBJ2-2	NA	NA	TRBV29-1	CSVTQENTGELFF	TGCAGCGTTACTCAGGAGAACACCGGGGAGCTGTTTTTT
TRBJ2-3	NA	NA	TRBV10-3	CATKSPAGNTDTQYF	TGTGCCACAAAATCACCGGCGGGTAACACAGATACGCAGTATTTT
TRBJ2-7	many	TRBD2	TRBV4-2	CASSHNSGSSYEQYF	TGTGCCAGCAGCCACAATAGCGGGAGCTCCTACGAGCAGTACTTC
TRBJ2-1	NA	TRBD2	TRBV5-1	CASSLDAGGSNNEQFF	TGCGCCAGCAGCTTGGATGCGGGGGGGAGTAACAATGAGCAGTTCTTC
TRBJ1-1	NA	NA	TRBV4-2	CASSQVTASMNTEAFF	TGTGCCAGCAGCCAAGTTACTGCAAGCATGAACACTGAAGCTTTCTTT
TRBJ2-1	many	NA	TRBV7-9	CASSLAIGASYNEQFF	TGTGCCAGCAGCTTAGCGATCGGGGCCTCCTACAATGAGCAGTTCTTC
TRBJ2-1	few	NA	TRBV11-2	CASSIFSGEAHNEQFF	TGTGCCAGCTCCATTTTTTCGGGGGAGGCACACAATGAGCAGTTCTTC
TRBJ2-2	many	NA	TRBV6-4	CASSDEGPSGELFF	TGTGCCAGCAGTGACGAGGGACCCTCCGGGGAGCTGTTTTTT
TRBJ1-6	many	NA	TRBV6-1	CASSRGQNNSPLHF	TGTGCCAGCAGTCGTGGACAGAATAATTCACCCCTCCACTTT
TRBJ1-6	few	NA	TRBV20-1	CSAPRVDGNNSPLHF	TGCAGTGCCCCAAGGGTGGACGGAAATAATTCACCCCTCCACTTT
TRBJ2-1	NA	TRBD1	TRBV28	CASSTDRPLTLYNEQFF	TGTGCCAGCAGTACGGACAGGCCCCTTACCCTTTACAATGAGCAGTTCTTC
TRBJ2-1	few	TRBD2	TRBV7-8	CASSLALGLAGHNEQFF	TGTGCCAGCAGCTTAGCCCTGGGACTAGCGGGCCACAATGAGCAGTTCTTC
TRBJ2-7	few	NA	TRBV10-3	CAIRGEGEVDEQYF	TGTGCCATCAGGGGGGAGGGGGAAGTCGACGAGCAGTACTTC
TRBJ1-4	few	NA	TRBV7-8	CASSLGGLRSGEKLFF	TGTGCCAGCAGCTTAGGCGGTCTGCGGTCGGGGGAAAAACTGTTTTTT
TRBJ2-7	few	NA	TRBV7-8	CASSYSRGGPYEQYF	TGTGCCAGCAGCTACTCAAGGGGAGGCCCCTACGAGCAGTACTTC
TRBJ2-4	once	NA	TRBV19	CASSIDYQNIQYF	TGTGCCAGTAGTATAGACTATCAAAACATTCAGTACTTC
TRBJ2-1	few	TRBD2	TRBV20-1	CSPTSGVYNEQFF	TGCAGCCCGACTAGCGGGGTTTATAATGAGCAGTTCTTC
TRBJ1-1	NA	NA	TRBV7-2	CASSFIGWGNTEAFF	TGTGCCAGCAGCTTTATTGGATGGGGGAACACTGAAGCTTTCTTT
TRBJ2-1	NA	NA	TRBV20-1	CSASSGALDNEQFF	TGCAGTGCTAGTTCAGGTGCCCTGGACAATGAGCAGTTCTTC
TRBJ1-2	NA	NA	TRBV27	CASSLRLNPNYGYTF	TGTGCCAGCAGTTTACGGTTGAACCCTAACTATGGCTACACCTTC
TRBJ1-6	many	TRBD1	TRBV12-3/TRBV12-4	CASRQGQGMAYNSPLHF	TGTGCCAGCAGACAGGGACAGGGGATGGCCTATAATTCACCCCTCCACTTT
TRBJ2-1	few	NA	TRBV6-1	CASSPQNGYYNEQFF	TGTGCCAGCAGTCCGCAAAATGGGTACTACAATGAGCAGTTCTTC
TRBJ1-3	few	NA	TRBV4-1	CASSQPVSGNTIYF	TGCGCCAGCAGCCAACCCGTGAGCGGAAACACCATATATTTT
TRBJ1-1	few	NA	TRBV15	CATSRPTGRTNTEAFF	TGTGCCACCAGCCGACCGACAGGACGTACGAACACTGAAGCTTTCTTT
TRBJ1-2	NA	NA	TRBV7-9	CASSFDGGARGYGYTF	TGTGCCAGCAGCTTCGACGGGGGGGCTAGAGGCTATGGCTACACCTTC
TRBJ1-1	few	TRBD1	TRBV6-1	CASSAGTVSTEAFF	TGTGCCAGCAGTGCCGGGACAGTGAGCACTGAAGCTTTCTTT
TRBJ2-4	NA	NA	TRBV6-2/TRBV6-3	CASSGFTLAKNIQYF	TGTGCCAGCAGTGGATTCACCTTAGCCAAAAACATTCAGTACTTC
TRBJ2-3	few	NA	TRBV29-1	CSARMAVDIDTQYF	TGCAGCGCCAGGATGGCGGTAGACATAGATACGCAGTATTTT
TRBJ2-1	NA	TRBD2	TRBV7-8	CASSSGRSGRSYNEQFF	TGTGCCAGCAGCTCCGGACGGAGCGGGAGGTCCTACAATGAGCAGTTCTTC
TRBJ1-1	few	TRBD1	TRBV25-1	CASRETGVNTEAFF	TGTGCCAGCAGGGAGACAGGGGTGAACACTGAAGCTTTCTTT
TRBJ2-7	NA	NA	TRBV6-1	CASSQSGFSYEQYF	TGTGCCAGCAGTCAATCCGGGTTTTCCTACGAGCAGTACTTC
TRBJ2-3	NA	NA	TRBV9	CASSVDGGESTDTQYF	TGTGCCAGCAGCGTAGATGGCGGAGAAAGCACAGATACGCAGTATTTT
TRBJ1-1	few	NA	TRBV12-3/TRBV12-4	CASSFSPGNQEAFF	TGTGCCAGCAGTTTCAGCCCAGGTAACCAAGAAGCTTTCTTT
TRBJ2-5	many	NA	TRBV12-3/TRBV12-4	CASSLGYQETQYF	TGTGCCAGCAGTTTAGGGTACCAAGAGACCCAGTACTTC
TRBJ2-3	NA	NA	TRBV20-1	CSAVLATPVTDTQYF	TGCAGTGCGGTACTAGCTACGCCGGTCACAGATACGCAGTATTTT
TRBJ1-1	NA	NA	TRBV7-9	CASSTRDQRMGAFF	TGTGCCAGCAGCACGAGGGACCAACGAATGGGAGCTTTCTTT
TRBJ2-3	few	NA	TRBV6-5	CASSYSWGLTDTQYF	TGTGCCAGCAGTTACTCGTGGGGTCTCACAGATACGCAGTATTTT
TRBJ2-1	few	NA	TRBV14	CASSQAGSWVSYNEQFF	TGTGCCAGCAGCCAAGCGGGTTCCTGGGTCTCCTACAATGAGCAGTTCTTC
TRBJ2-1	NA	TRBD2	TRBV5-1	CASSAGGLASNEQFF	TGTGCCAGCAGCGCCGGCGGACTAGCTAGTAATGAGCAGTTCTTC
TRBJ2-3	NA	TRBD1	TRBV12-5	CASGSGQSSTDTQYF	TGTGCTAGTGGTTCGGGACAGTCTAGCACAGATACGCAGTATTTT
TRBJ1-1	NA	NA	TRBV4-1	CASSQARGGRTEAFF	TGCGCCAGCAGCCAAGCTCGGGGGGGTCGGACTGAAGCTTTCTTT
TRBJ2-3	NA	TRBD2	TRBV7-8	CASSLEAGGQDTQYF	TGTGCCAGCAGCTTAGAGGCGGGGGGGCAAGATACGCAGTATTTT